These T cell receptor beta chains were read from a single sample in a study of blood T cell repertoires in COVID-19. Profiling relied on immunoSEQ multiplex PCR, and the TCRdb table lists in-frame clones only, not all of them. The sample shows 160,000 or so clones, about 77% of them seen only once. Sequencing was performed on peripheral blood. The receptors derive from a woman aged 80 or over with acute or convalescent COVID-19. CDR3s include the opening cysteine and the closing phenylalanine or tryptophan. The order of the fields is CDR3 length, V gene, J gene, D gene, CDR3 protein. D genes are given only for firm matches.

cdr3_length: 15; v_call: TRBV28; j_call: TRBJ2-6; d_call: NA; cdr3_aa: CASSPPGSGANVLTF
cdr3_length: 17; v_call: TRBV7-9; j_call: TRBJ2-6; d_call: NA; cdr3_aa: CASSFGGSYSGANVLTF
cdr3_length: 13; v_call: TRBV6-5; j_call: TRBJ2-1; d_call: NA; cdr3_aa: CASSQEGYNEQFF
cdr3_length: 12; v_call: TRBV30; j_call: TRBJ1-1; d_call: TRBD1; cdr3_aa: CASGQVNTEAFF
cdr3_length: 16; v_call: TRBV19; j_call: TRBJ1-5; d_call: TRBD1; cdr3_aa: CASKRGDRGRGQPQHF
cdr3_length: 14; v_call: TRBV6-5; j_call: TRBJ2-3; d_call: NA; cdr3_aa: CASSLRQLTDTQYF
cdr3_length: 16; v_call: TRBV10-1; j_call: TRBJ2-1; d_call: TRBD2; cdr3_aa: CASSVPGLAGGNEQFF
cdr3_length: 15; v_call: TRBV10-1; j_call: TRBJ2-5; d_call: NA; cdr3_aa: CASTQRTTSSRGLYF
cdr3_length: 13; v_call: TRBV7-3; j_call: TRBJ2-7; d_call: NA; cdr3_aa: CASSLTPGSEQYF
cdr3_length: 16; v_call: TRBV19; j_call: TRBJ1-3; d_call: TRBD1; cdr3_aa: CASSRTGASSGNTIYF
cdr3_length: 13; v_call: TRBV6-5; j_call: TRBJ1-4; d_call: TRBD1; cdr3_aa: CASRRQGEEKLFF
cdr3_length: 13; v_call: TRBV18; j_call: TRBJ2-7; d_call: NA; cdr3_aa: CASSPENLYEQYF
cdr3_length: 14; v_call: TRBV19; j_call: TRBJ2-7; d_call: NA; cdr3_aa: CASSTGTPNYEQYF
cdr3_length: 15; v_call: TRBV2; j_call: TRBJ2-7; d_call: TRBD2; cdr3_aa: CASSLTSAISYEQYF
cdr3_length: 14; v_call: TRBV5-4; j_call: TRBJ1-1; d_call: NA; cdr3_aa: CASSSGLQNTEAFF
cdr3_length: 13; v_call: TRBV28; j_call: TRBJ1-5; d_call: NA; cdr3_aa: CASTVLYNQPQHF
cdr3_length: 15; v_call: TRBV3-1/TRBV3-2; j_call: TRBJ2-7; d_call: NA; cdr3_aa: CASSQPLAASYEQYF
cdr3_length: 15; v_call: TRBV19; j_call: TRBJ1-1; d_call: TRBD1; cdr3_aa: CASSGPRTGDTEAFF
cdr3_length: 14; v_call: TRBV9; j_call: TRBJ2-3; d_call: NA; cdr3_aa: CASSVLADTDTQYF
cdr3_length: 16; v_call: TRBV3-1/TRBV3-2; j_call: TRBJ2-3; d_call: TRBD2; cdr3_aa: CASSQDHGRSADTQYF
cdr3_length: 19; v_call: TRBV4-1; j_call: TRBJ2-1; d_call: NA; cdr3_aa: CASSLRRAGSLSSYNEQFF
cdr3_length: 17; v_call: TRBV5-6; j_call: TRBJ2-3; d_call: TRBD2; cdr3_aa: CASSLLLAGGRADTQYF
cdr3_length: 15; v_call: TRBV6-6; j_call: TRBJ1-5; d_call: TRBD1; cdr3_aa: CASRDTGQGYQPQHF
cdr3_length: 14; v_call: TRBV13; j_call: TRBJ1-1; d_call: NA; cdr3_aa: CASSRFKRNTEAFF
cdr3_length: 13; v_call: TRBV5-1; j_call: TRBJ2-1; d_call: TRBD2; cdr3_aa: CASSGGSLNEQFF
cdr3_length: 16; v_call: TRBV12-5; j_call: TRBJ2-2; d_call: TRBD1; cdr3_aa: CASGPGQGRRPWELFF
cdr3_length: 16; v_call: TRBV5-5; j_call: TRBJ1-2; d_call: NA; cdr3_aa: CASSSLTLGGPQGYTF
cdr3_length: 15; v_call: TRBV30; j_call: TRBJ1-1; d_call: NA; cdr3_aa: CAWSVTGYMNTEAFF
cdr3_length: 13; v_call: TRBV29-1; j_call: TRBJ1-2; d_call: TRBD1; cdr3_aa: CSVELWDRSGYTF
cdr3_length: 17; v_call: TRBV9; j_call: TRBJ2-3; d_call: TRBD2; cdr3_aa: CASSVVPAGASTDTQYF
cdr3_length: 14; v_call: TRBV29-1; j_call: TRBJ1-4; d_call: NA; cdr3_aa: CSVPPGGAYEKLFF
cdr3_length: 13; v_call: TRBV11-2; j_call: TRBJ2-7; d_call: NA; cdr3_aa: CASNSTGTYEQYF
cdr3_length: 18; v_call: TRBV15; j_call: TRBJ1-1; d_call: NA; cdr3_aa: CATSRDNRPGIWNTEAFF
cdr3_length: 17; v_call: TRBV19; j_call: TRBJ1-5; d_call: NA; cdr3_aa: CGTLKRGGTSSNQPQHF
cdr3_length: 14; v_call: TRBV6-5; j_call: TRBJ1-2; d_call: TRBD1; cdr3_aa: CASSLQGAQGGYTF
cdr3_length: 14; v_call: TRBV10-1; j_call: TRBJ1-2; d_call: TRBD1; cdr3_aa: CASETGGGVYGYTF
cdr3_length: 19; v_call: TRBV23-1; j_call: TRBJ2-5; d_call: NA; cdr3_aa: CASSQSWVSGQGQGGTQYF
cdr3_length: 16; v_call: TRBV27; j_call: TRBJ1-6; d_call: TRBD1; cdr3_aa: CASRRQGAGYNSPLHF
cdr3_length: 15; v_call: TRBV28; j_call: TRBJ2-3; d_call: TRBD2; cdr3_aa: CASSLYTSDTDTQYF
cdr3_length: 17; v_call: TRBV2; j_call: TRBJ2-6; d_call: TRBD1; cdr3_aa: CASVGDSPRSGANVLTF
cdr3_length: 15; v_call: TRBV6-5; j_call: TRBJ1-3; d_call: TRBD1; cdr3_aa: CASTIDRVGWNTIYF
cdr3_length: 15; v_call: TRBV7-9; j_call: TRBJ2-1; d_call: NA; cdr3_aa: CASSLKARGDGEQFF
cdr3_length: 15; v_call: TRBV5-4; j_call: TRBJ1-2; d_call: TRBD1; cdr3_aa: CASSLRDRGIYGYTF
cdr3_length: 14; v_call: TRBV5-4; j_call: TRBJ1-2; d_call: NA; cdr3_aa: CASSREQGVGGYTF
cdr3_length: 14; v_call: TRBV30; j_call: TRBJ1-4; d_call: NA; cdr3_aa: CAWSGGTSGEKLFF
cdr3_length: 13; v_call: TRBV10-1; j_call: TRBJ2-3; d_call: TRBD2; cdr3_aa: CASSQVTSGTQYF
cdr3_length: 14; v_call: TRBV2; j_call: TRBJ1-5; d_call: TRBD1; cdr3_aa: CASSQTGAYQPQHF
cdr3_length: 12; v_call: TRBV5-4; j_call: TRBJ1-2; d_call: TRBD1; cdr3_aa: CASSLDRGGYTF
cdr3_length: 12; v_call: TRBV7-7; j_call: TRBJ2-1; d_call: NA; cdr3_aa: CASSREGGEQFF
cdr3_length: 16; v_call: TRBV5-1; j_call: TRBJ2-1; d_call: TRBD2; cdr3_aa: CASSLRLAAPYNEQFF
cdr3_length: 15; v_call: TRBV4-2; j_call: TRBJ2-1; d_call: TRBD2; cdr3_aa: CASSPQLAGVNEQFF
cdr3_length: 14; v_call: TRBV29-1; j_call: TRBJ1-1; d_call: TRBD1; cdr3_aa: CSVSPDRRYTEAFF
cdr3_length: 16; v_call: TRBV24-1; j_call: TRBJ2-1; d_call: NA; cdr3_aa: CATSDPTPPYTGEQFF
cdr3_length: 11; v_call: TRBV7-6; j_call: TRBJ2-5; d_call: NA; cdr3_aa: CASSPGETQYF
cdr3_length: 13; v_call: TRBV12-3/TRBV12-4; j_call: TRBJ2-2; d_call: NA; cdr3_aa: CASSLRGTGELFF